Listed below are T cell receptor beta chains from one sample, sequenced in a study of blood T cell repertoires in COVID-19. TCRdb's copy holds only in-frame clones and misses some; the assay was immunoSEQ multiplex PCR. This table holds fewer than 250,000 clones, around 82% found once. The specimen was peripheral blood. All receptors derive from a woman in her forties with active or convalescent COVID-19. The CDR3 runs from the conserved cysteine through the conserved F or W. Each record gives: CDR3 DNA, CDR3 protein, clone size, V gene, D gene, CDR3 length, J gene. The D gene is left open where the match is weak. The size of a clone is reported for some rows only, either as once, few or many, or as a class for expanded clones.

CDR3 DNA: TGTGCCAGCACCCCCGGGACTAGCGAAGAGACCCAGTACTTC; CDR3 protein: CASTPGTSEETQYF; clone size: .; V gene: TRBV11-1; D gene: TRBD2; CDR3 length: 14; J gene: TRBJ2-5
CDR3 DNA: TGTGCCAGCAGCCTCGACAGACCGGTCTCCCACCATGGCTACACCTTC; CDR3 protein: CASSLDRPVSHHGYTF; clone size: .; V gene: TRBV9; D gene: .; CDR3 length: 16; J gene: TRBJ1-2
CDR3 DNA: TGTGCCAGCAGCCAACAGGGACTATTTGGAAACACCATATATTTT; CDR3 protein: CASSQQGLFGNTIYF; clone size: .; V gene: TRBV7-6; D gene: .; CDR3 length: 15; J gene: TRBJ1-3
CDR3 DNA: TGCAGCGTTGAAACTGGACAGCTTTATGGCTACACCTTC; CDR3 protein: CSVETGQLYGYTF; clone size: .; V gene: TRBV29-1; D gene: .; CDR3 length: 13; J gene: TRBJ1-2
CDR3 DNA: TGTGCCAGCAGCCCGACAGGTTATGAGACCCAGTACTTC; CDR3 protein: CASSPTGYETQYF; clone size: once; V gene: TRBV7-9; D gene: .; CDR3 length: 13; J gene: TRBJ2-5
CDR3 DNA: TGCGCCAGCAGCATGGACAGGCACACAGATACGCAGTATTTT; CDR3 protein: CASSMDRHTDTQYF; clone size: .; V gene: TRBV5-1; D gene: TRBD1; CDR3 length: 14; J gene: TRBJ2-3
CDR3 DNA: TGCGCCAGCAGCTTATACCGGGACTCCTACAATGAGCAGTTCTTC; CDR3 protein: CASSLYRDSYNEQFF; clone size: .; V gene: TRBV5-1; D gene: .; CDR3 length: 15; J gene: TRBJ2-1
CDR3 DNA: TGTGCCAGCAGTGGGGTGGCGGATGGGACCCAGTACTTC; CDR3 protein: CASSGVADGTQYF; clone size: .; V gene: TRBV2; D gene: .; CDR3 length: 13; J gene: TRBJ2-5
CDR3 DNA: TGTGCCAGCAGTAACGGGAGGACAGAGTTTGGCTACACCTTC; CDR3 protein: CASSNGRTEFGYTF; clone size: .; V gene: TRBV6-2/TRBV6-3; D gene: .; CDR3 length: 14; J gene: TRBJ1-2
CDR3 DNA: TGTGCCAGCAGCCCTCAGGGCTCTCCTAACTATGGCTACACCTTC; CDR3 protein: CASSPQGSPNYGYTF; clone size: .; V gene: TRBV9; D gene: .; CDR3 length: 15; J gene: TRBJ1-2
CDR3 DNA: TGTGCCAGCAGCCCCGGCGGGATTGCTGACAATGAGCAGTTCTTC; CDR3 protein: CASSPGGIADNEQFF; clone size: once; V gene: TRBV6-2/TRBV6-3; D gene: .; CDR3 length: 15; J gene: TRBJ2-1
CDR3 DNA: TGTGCCAGCAGTCCCATAAGTGGGACAGGGGGCCACGAGCAGTACTTC; CDR3 protein: CASSPISGTGGHEQYF; clone size: .; V gene: TRBV7-9; D gene: TRBD1; CDR3 length: 16; J gene: TRBJ2-7
CDR3 DNA: TGTGCCACCAGTGAGATGGGACAGGGGGCCTCCAACTATGGCTACACCTTC; CDR3 protein: CATSEMGQGASNYGYTF; clone size: .; V gene: TRBV24-1; D gene: TRBD1; CDR3 length: 17; J gene: TRBJ1-2
CDR3 DNA: TGCGCCAGCAGCCAAGATTTACAGGGGTATGGCTACACCTTC; CDR3 protein: CASSQDLQGYGYTF; clone size: .; V gene: TRBV4-3; D gene: TRBD1; CDR3 length: 14; J gene: TRBJ1-2
CDR3 DNA: TGTGCCAGCACCTCCGGGCGCACAGGCGAAAAACTGTTTTTT; CDR3 protein: CASTSGRTGEKLFF; clone size: .; V gene: TRBV7-9; D gene: .; CDR3 length: 14; J gene: TRBJ1-4
CDR3 DNA: TGTGCCAGCTCACCACTGCAGGGTGTATCTAGCACAGATACGCAGTATTTT; CDR3 protein: CASSPLQGVSSTDTQYF; clone size: .; V gene: TRBV18; D gene: .; CDR3 length: 17; J gene: TRBJ2-3
CDR3 DNA: TGTGCCAGCAGTGCGGCAGGGGCGGGTGGCTACACCTTC; CDR3 protein: CASSAAGAGGYTF; clone size: .; V gene: TRBV2; D gene: .; CDR3 length: 13; J gene: TRBJ1-2
CDR3 DNA: TGTGCCAGTAAGGTCGGCCGGGGGATGAACACTGAAGCTTTCTTT; CDR3 protein: CASKVGRGMNTEAFF; clone size: .; V gene: TRBV19; D gene: .; CDR3 length: 15; J gene: TRBJ1-1
CDR3 DNA: TGTGCCAGCAGCTTGGACACCCTAAGAGCTTTCTTT; CDR3 protein: CASSLDTLRAFF; clone size: few; V gene: TRBV7-9; D gene: .; CDR3 length: 12; J gene: TRBJ1-1
CDR3 DNA: TGTGCCAGCAGTGAAGCGCTGGCGGGGGAAAGCTTC; CDR3 protein: CASSEALAGESF; clone size: .; V gene: TRBV6-1; D gene: TRBD2; CDR3 length: 12; J gene: TRBJ2-7
CDR3 DNA: TGTGCCAGTAGTATGGGACAGGGGGCCGGTAGGGCCCAGCATTTT; CDR3 protein: CASSMGQGAGRAQHF; clone size: .; V gene: TRBV19; D gene: TRBD1; CDR3 length: 15; J gene: TRBJ1-5
CDR3 DNA: TGTGCCAGCAGCCTAAGCCAGGGGTTCTACACCTTC; CDR3 protein: CASSLSQGFYTF; clone size: .; V gene: TRBV7-9; D gene: .; CDR3 length: 12; J gene: TRBJ1-2
CDR3 DNA: TGCGCCAGCAGCGCCAACAGGGGGCGCGGGACTGAAGCTTTCTTT; CDR3 protein: CASSANRGRGTEAFF; clone size: .; V gene: TRBV5-1; D gene: TRBD1; CDR3 length: 15; J gene: TRBJ1-1
CDR3 DNA: TGTGCCAGCAGCTTGGACAGGGGTGGCTCTGGGGCCAACGTCCTGACTTTC; CDR3 protein: CASSLDRGGSGANVLTF; clone size: .; V gene: TRBV11-2; D gene: TRBD1; CDR3 length: 17; J gene: TRBJ2-6
CDR3 DNA: TGCAGCGCCGATTTAGCGGGGGGTAACACAGATACGCAGTATTTT; CDR3 protein: CSADLAGGNTDTQYF; clone size: .; V gene: TRBV29-1; D gene: TRBD2; CDR3 length: 15; J gene: TRBJ2-3
CDR3 DNA: TGTGCCAGCAGCGCCTCGGGTCCCACCTACGAGCAGTACTTC; CDR3 protein: CASSASGPTYEQYF; clone size: few; V gene: TRBV7-2; D gene: .; CDR3 length: 14; J gene: TRBJ2-7
CDR3 DNA: TGTGCCAGCAGCTCAAAACAGGGAACGCATTCACCCCTCCACTTT; CDR3 protein: CASSSKQGTHSPLHF; clone size: .; V gene: TRBV7-2; D gene: .; CDR3 length: 15; J gene: TRBJ1-6
CDR3 DNA: TGTGCCAGCAGCTTAGCGGACCCCTTGGAGCAGTACTTC; CDR3 protein: CASSLADPLEQYF; clone size: .; V gene: TRBV5-6; D gene: .; CDR3 length: 13; J gene: TRBJ2-7
CDR3 DNA: TGTGCCAGCAGCACTAATACAGGTGGCAATTCACCCCTCCACTTT; CDR3 protein: CASSTNTGGNSPLHF; clone size: .; V gene: TRBV11-2; D gene: .; CDR3 length: 15; J gene: TRBJ1-6
CDR3 DNA: TGTGCCACGACCTCGGGACAGGCGACCTATAATTCACCCCTCCACTTT; CDR3 protein: CATTSGQATYNSPLHF; clone size: few; V gene: TRBV19; D gene: TRBD1; CDR3 length: 16; J gene: TRBJ1-6
CDR3 DNA: TGTGCCAGCAGCTTAGGTGACAGGAGCTCCTACGAGCAGTACTTC; CDR3 protein: CASSLGDRSSYEQYF; clone size: .; V gene: TRBV7-8; D gene: .; CDR3 length: 15; J gene: TRBJ2-7
CDR3 DNA: TGCGCCAGCAGCTTGGACCCAGGGATTAATTCACCCCTCCACTTT; CDR3 protein: CASSLDPGINSPLHF; clone size: .; V gene: TRBV5-1; D gene: .; CDR3 length: 15; J gene: TRBJ1-6
CDR3 DNA: TGTGCCAGCAGTGTCGGGGACAGGGTTAACACCGGGGAGCTGTTTTTT; CDR3 protein: CASSVGDRVNTGELFF; clone size: .; V gene: TRBV6-1; D gene: TRBD1; CDR3 length: 16; J gene: TRBJ2-2
CDR3 DNA: TGCGCCAGCAGTCAAACTTCGACAGGGGGGAGGGGTGGCTACACCTTC; CDR3 protein: CASSQTSTGGRGGYTF; clone size: .; V gene: TRBV23-1; D gene: TRBD1; CDR3 length: 16; J gene: TRBJ1-2
CDR3 DNA: TGCGCCAGCTCCCGCCGGCAGGGAGGTGAAGCTTTCTTT; CDR3 protein: CASSRRQGGEAFF; clone size: .; V gene: TRBV10-2; D gene: .; CDR3 length: 13; J gene: TRBJ1-1
CDR3 DNA: TGTGCCAGCAGTGAATATAACAACCTCTATGGCTACACCTTC; CDR3 protein: CASSEYNNLYGYTF; clone size: .; V gene: TRBV25-1; D gene: .; CDR3 length: 14; J gene: TRBJ1-2
CDR3 DNA: TGTGCCAGCTCACCACGGAGGACAGACAGAAGAAACTATGGCTACACCTTC; CDR3 protein: CASSPRRTDRRNYGYTF; clone size: .; V gene: TRBV18; D gene: .; CDR3 length: 17; J gene: TRBJ1-2
CDR3 DNA: TGTGCCAGCAGCAACAGGGGGACCGGAGCCTACGAGCAGTACTTC; CDR3 protein: CASSNRGTGAYEQYF; clone size: .; V gene: TRBV21-1; D gene: .; CDR3 length: 15; J gene: TRBJ2-7
CDR3 DNA: TGTGCCACCAGCGGGACAGGGGTTTCACCCCTCCACTTT; CDR3 protein: CATSGTGVSPLHF; clone size: .; V gene: TRBV15; D gene: TRBD1; CDR3 length: 13; J gene: TRBJ1-6
CDR3 DNA: TGTGCCAGCAGCGGGAGGGACACCGGGGAGCTGTTTTTT; CDR3 protein: CASSGRDTGELFF; clone size: .; V gene: TRBV24-1; D gene: TRBD2; CDR3 length: 13; J gene: TRBJ2-2
CDR3 DNA: TGTGCCAGCAGTTTAGGAGACGGATACTATGGCTACACCTTC; CDR3 protein: CASSLGDGYYGYTF; clone size: .; V gene: TRBV27; D gene: .; CDR3 length: 14; J gene: TRBJ1-2
CDR3 DNA: TGTGCCAGCTCACCACAACAGGGTAGCACCTACGAGCAGTACTTC; CDR3 protein: CASSPQQGSTYEQYF; clone size: .; V gene: TRBV18; D gene: .; CDR3 length: 15; J gene: TRBJ2-7
CDR3 DNA: TGTGCCAGCAGCGTAACCGGGTCCGGCGGCTACACCTTC; CDR3 protein: CASSVTGSGGYTF; clone size: .; V gene: TRBV9; D gene: .; CDR3 length: 13; J gene: TRBJ1-2
CDR3 DNA: TGTGCCAGCAGACGAAGACAGGGGTGGTATGGCTACACCTTC; CDR3 protein: CASRRRQGWYGYTF; clone size: .; V gene: TRBV13; D gene: TRBD1; CDR3 length: 14; J gene: TRBJ1-2